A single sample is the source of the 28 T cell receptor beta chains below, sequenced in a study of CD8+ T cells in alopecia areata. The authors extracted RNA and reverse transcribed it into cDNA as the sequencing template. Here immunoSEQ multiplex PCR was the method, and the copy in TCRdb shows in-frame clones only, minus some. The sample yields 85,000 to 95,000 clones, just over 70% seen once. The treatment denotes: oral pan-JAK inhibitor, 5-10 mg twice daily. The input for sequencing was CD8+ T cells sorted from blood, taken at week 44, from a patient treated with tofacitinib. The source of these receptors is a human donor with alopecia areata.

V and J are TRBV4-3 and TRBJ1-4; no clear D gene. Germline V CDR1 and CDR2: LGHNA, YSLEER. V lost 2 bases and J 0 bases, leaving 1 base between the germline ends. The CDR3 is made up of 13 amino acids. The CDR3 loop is CASSQSTNEKLFF. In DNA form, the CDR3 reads TGCGCCAGCAGCCAATCAACTAATGAAAAACTGTTTTTT.

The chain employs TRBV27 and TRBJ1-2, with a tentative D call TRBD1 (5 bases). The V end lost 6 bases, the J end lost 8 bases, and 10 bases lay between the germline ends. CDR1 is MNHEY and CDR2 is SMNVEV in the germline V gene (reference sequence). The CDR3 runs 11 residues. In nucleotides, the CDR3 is TGTGCCAGCAGCCAGGGAGGCGGCTACACCTTC. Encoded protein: CASSQGGGYTF.

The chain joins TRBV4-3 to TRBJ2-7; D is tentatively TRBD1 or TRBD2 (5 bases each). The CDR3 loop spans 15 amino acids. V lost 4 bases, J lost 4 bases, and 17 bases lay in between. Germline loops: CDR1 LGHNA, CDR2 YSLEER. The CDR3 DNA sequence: TGCGCCAGCAGCCCCGGGGCTGAGGCAGGGTACGAGCAGTACTTC. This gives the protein CASSPGAEAGYEQYF.

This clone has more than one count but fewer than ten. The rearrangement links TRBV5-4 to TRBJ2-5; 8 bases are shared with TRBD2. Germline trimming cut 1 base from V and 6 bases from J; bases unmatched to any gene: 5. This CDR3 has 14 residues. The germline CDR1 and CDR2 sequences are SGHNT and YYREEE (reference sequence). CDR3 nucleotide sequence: TGTGCCAGCAGCTTGAGCGGGGGCAGAAAGACCCAGTACTTC. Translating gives CASSLSGGRKTQYF.

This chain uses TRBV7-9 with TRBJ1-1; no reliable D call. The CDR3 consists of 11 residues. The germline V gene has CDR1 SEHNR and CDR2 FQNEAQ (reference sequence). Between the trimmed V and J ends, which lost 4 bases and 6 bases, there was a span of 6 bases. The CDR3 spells CASSSSAEAFF. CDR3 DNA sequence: TGTGCCAGCAGCTCGTCAGCTGAAGCTTTCTTT.

The CDR3 DNA is TGTGCCAGCAGTTACGGCTATGCGGGTCCCGGGGAGCTGTTTTTT. Residues: CASSYGYAGPGELFF. The V and J genes are TRBV6-5 and TRBJ2-2; a possible D gene is TRBD2 (5 bases). The V end was cut by 2 bases, the J end by 6 bases, with 13 bases between. Germline-derived CDR1 and CDR2 are MNHEY and SVGAGI. The CDR3 extends over 15 amino acids.

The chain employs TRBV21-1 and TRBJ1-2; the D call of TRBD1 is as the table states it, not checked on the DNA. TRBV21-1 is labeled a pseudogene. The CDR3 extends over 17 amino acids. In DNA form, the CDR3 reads TGTGCCAGCACAAACTATCCAATCGACAGTCTTATCTATGGCTACACCTTC. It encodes CASTNYPIDSLIYGYTF.

Here the CDR3 DNA reads TGTGCCAGCACTGCATCCCTGGGGTCCACTGAAGCTTTCTTT. It is translated as CASTASLGSTEAFF. The rearrangement joins TRBV6-1 to TRBJ1-1; unclear D gene. Trimming shortened V by 7 bases and J by 4 bases, and 16 bases separated the two germline ends. CDR1 and CDR2 from the germline V gene are MNHNS and SASEGT. CDR3 length: 14 amino acids.

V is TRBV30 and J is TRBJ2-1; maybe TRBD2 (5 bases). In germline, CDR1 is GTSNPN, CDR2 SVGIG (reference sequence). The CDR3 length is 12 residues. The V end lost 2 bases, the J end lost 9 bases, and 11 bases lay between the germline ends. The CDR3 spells CAWSLDGGEQFF. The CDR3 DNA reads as TGTGCCTGGAGTTTAGATGGAGGTGAGCAGTTCTTC. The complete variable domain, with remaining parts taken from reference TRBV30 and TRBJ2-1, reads SQTIHQWPATLVQPVGSPLSLECTVEGTSNPNLYWYRQAAGRGLQLLFYSVGIGQISSEVPQNLSASRPQDRQFILSSKKLLLSDSGFYLCAWSLDGGEQFFGPGTRLTVL.

The CDR3 loop is CASSHRTGVNTEAFF. Written as DNA, the CDR3 is TGCGCCAGCAGCCATAGGACAGGAGTGAACACTGAAGCTTTCTTT. The chain uses TRBV4-3 and TRBJ1-1; 7 bases match TRBD1. CDR3 length: 15 residues. Germline V lookup: CDR1 LGHNA, CDR2 YSLEER. J gave up 0 bases and V 3 bases, and 4 bases lay outside the gene matches.

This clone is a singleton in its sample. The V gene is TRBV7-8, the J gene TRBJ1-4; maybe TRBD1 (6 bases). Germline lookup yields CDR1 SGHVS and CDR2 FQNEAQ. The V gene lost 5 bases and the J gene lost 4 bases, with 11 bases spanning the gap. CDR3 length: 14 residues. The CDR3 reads CASSPGASNEKLFF. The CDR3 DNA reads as TGTGCCAGCAGCCCAGGGGCCAGTAATGAAAAACTGTTTTTT.

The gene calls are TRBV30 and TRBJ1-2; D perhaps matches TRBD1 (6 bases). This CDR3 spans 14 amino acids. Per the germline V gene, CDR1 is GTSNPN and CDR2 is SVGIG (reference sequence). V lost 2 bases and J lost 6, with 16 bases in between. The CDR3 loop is CAWSPMGGGDGYTF. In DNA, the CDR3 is TGTGCCTGGAGTCCAATGGGGGGGGGCGATGGCTACACCTTC.

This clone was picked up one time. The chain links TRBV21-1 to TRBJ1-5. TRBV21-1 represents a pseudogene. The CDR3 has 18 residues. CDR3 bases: TGTGCCAGCAGCAAAGGAGGCGAGGGTAGGAAGAGCAATCAGCCCCAGCATTTT. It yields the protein CASSKGGEGRKSNQPQHF.

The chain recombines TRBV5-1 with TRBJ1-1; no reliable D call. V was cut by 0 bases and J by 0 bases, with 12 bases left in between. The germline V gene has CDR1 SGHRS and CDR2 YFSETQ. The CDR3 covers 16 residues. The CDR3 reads CASSLGSWTMNTEAFF. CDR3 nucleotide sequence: TGCGCCAGCAGCTTGGGCTCGTGGACGATGAACACTGAAGCTTTCTTT.

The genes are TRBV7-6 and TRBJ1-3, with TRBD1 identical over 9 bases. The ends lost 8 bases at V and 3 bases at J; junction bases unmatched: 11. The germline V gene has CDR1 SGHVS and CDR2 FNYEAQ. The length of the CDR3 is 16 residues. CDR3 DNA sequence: TGTGCCAGCGCCTTAGGGACAGGGTTAAGTGGAAACACCATATATTTT. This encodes CASALGTGLSGNTIYF. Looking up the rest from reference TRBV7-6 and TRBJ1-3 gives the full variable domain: GAGVSQSPRYKVTKRGQDVALRCDPISGHVSLYWYRQALGQGPEFLTYFNYEAQQDKSGLPNDRFSAERPEGSISTLTIQRTEQRDSAMYRCASALGTGLSGNTIYFGEGSWLTVV.

In DNA form, the CDR3 reads TGTGCCAGCAGTCTCCCGGGGGACAGCTCCTACAATGAGCAGTTCTTC. This encodes CASSLPGDSSYNEQFF. This chain connects TRBV7-9 to TRBJ2-1; perhaps TRBD1 as D (7 bases). Germline values: CDR1 SEHNR, CDR2 FQNEAQ (reference sequence). The CDR3 length is 16 residues. V was clipped by 6 bases and J by 0 bases, with 15 bases between them.

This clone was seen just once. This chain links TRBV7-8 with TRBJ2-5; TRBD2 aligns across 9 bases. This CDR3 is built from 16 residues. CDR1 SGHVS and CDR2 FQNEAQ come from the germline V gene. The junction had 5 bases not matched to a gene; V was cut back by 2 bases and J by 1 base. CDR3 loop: CASSLRRGGIQETQYF. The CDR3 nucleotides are TGTGCCAGCAGCTTACGGCGGGGGGGCATCCAAGAGACCCAGTACTTC.

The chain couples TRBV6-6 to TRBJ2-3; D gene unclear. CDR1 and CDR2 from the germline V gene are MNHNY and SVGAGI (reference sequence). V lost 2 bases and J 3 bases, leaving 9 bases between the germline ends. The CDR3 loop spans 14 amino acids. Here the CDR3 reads CASSYGSETDTQYF. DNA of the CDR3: TGTGCCAGCAGTTACGGGTCAGAAACAGATACGCAGTATTTT.

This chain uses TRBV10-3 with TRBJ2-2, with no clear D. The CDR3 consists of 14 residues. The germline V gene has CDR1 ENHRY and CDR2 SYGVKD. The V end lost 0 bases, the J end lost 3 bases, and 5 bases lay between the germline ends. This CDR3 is CAISESLYTGELFF. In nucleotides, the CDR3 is TGTGCCATCAGTGAGTCGCTGTACACCGGGGAGCTGTTTTTT.

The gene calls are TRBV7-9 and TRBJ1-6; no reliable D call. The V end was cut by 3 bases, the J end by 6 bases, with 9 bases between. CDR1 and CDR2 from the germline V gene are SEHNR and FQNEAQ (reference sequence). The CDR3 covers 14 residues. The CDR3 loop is CASSLVQPNSPLHF. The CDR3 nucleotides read TGTGCCAGCAGCTTGGTTCAGCCTAATTCACCCCTCCACTTT.

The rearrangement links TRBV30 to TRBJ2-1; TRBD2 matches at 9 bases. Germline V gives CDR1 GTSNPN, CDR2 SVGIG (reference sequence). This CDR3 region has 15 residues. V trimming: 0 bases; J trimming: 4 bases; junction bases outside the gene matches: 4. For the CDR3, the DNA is TGTGCCTGGAGTGTTTCGACTAGCGGATACAATGAGCAGTTCTTC. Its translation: CAWSVSTSGYNEQFF.

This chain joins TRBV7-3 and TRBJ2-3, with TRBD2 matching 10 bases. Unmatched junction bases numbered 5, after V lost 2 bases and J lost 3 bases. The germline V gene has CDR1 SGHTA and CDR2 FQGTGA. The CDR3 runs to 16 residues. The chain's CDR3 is CASSLSAGGPTDTQYF. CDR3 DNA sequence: TGTGCCAGCAGCTTATCAGCGGGGGGGCCGACAGATACGCAGTATTTT.

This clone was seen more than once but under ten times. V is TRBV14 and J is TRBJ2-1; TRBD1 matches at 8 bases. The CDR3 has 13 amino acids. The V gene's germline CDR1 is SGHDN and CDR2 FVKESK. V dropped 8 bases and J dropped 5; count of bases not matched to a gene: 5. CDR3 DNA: TGTGCCAGCTCGGAGACAGGGGACAATGAGCAGTTCTTC. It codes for CASSETGDNEQFF.

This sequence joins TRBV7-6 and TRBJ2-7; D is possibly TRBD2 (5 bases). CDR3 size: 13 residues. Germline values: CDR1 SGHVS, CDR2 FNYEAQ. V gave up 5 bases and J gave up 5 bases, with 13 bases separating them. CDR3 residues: CASSPPGSDEQYF. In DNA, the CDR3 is TGTGCCAGCAGCCCACCGGGGTCGGACGAGCAGTACTTC. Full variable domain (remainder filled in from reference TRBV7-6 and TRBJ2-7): GAGVSQSPRYKVTKRGQDVALRCDPISGHVSLYWYRQALGQGPEFLTYFNYEAQQDKSGLPNDRFSAERPEGSISTLTIQRTEQRDSAMYRCASSPPGSDEQYFGPGTRLTVT.

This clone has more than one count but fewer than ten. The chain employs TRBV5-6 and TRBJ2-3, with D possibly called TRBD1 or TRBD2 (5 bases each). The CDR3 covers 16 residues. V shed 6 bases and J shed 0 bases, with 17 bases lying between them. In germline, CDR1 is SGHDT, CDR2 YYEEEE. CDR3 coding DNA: TGTGCCAGCACCAAAGGTTGGGGGACCAGCACAGATACGCAGTATTTT. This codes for CASTKGWGTSTDTQYF.

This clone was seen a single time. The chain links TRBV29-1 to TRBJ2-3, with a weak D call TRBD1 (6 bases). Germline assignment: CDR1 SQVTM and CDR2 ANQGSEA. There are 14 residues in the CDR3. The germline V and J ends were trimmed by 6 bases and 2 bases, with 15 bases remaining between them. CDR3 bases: TGCAGCGTGATATGGACAGTGAACACAGATACGCAGTATTTT. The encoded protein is CSVIWTVNTDTQYF.

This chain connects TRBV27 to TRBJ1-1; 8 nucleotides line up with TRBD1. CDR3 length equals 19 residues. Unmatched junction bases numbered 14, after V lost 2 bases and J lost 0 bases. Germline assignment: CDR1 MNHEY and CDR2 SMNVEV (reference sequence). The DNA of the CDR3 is TGTGCCAGCAGTTTAAATCTACGGACAGGGCGAATGATGAACACTGAAGCTTTCTTT. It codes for CASSLNLRTGRMMNTEAFF.

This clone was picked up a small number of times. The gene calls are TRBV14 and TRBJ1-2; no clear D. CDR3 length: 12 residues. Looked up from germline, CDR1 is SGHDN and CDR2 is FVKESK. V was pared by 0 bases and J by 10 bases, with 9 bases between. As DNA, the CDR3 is TGTGCCAGCAGCCAAGATCGGAGGGACTACACCTTC. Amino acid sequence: CASSQDRRDYTF. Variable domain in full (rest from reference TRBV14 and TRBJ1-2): EAGVTQFPSHSVIEKGQTVTLRCDPISGHDNLYWYRRVMGKEIKFLLHFVKESKQDESGMPNNRFLAERTGGTYSTLKVQPAELEDSGVYFCASSQDRRDYTFGSGTRLTVV.